This TCR beta chain was obtained from a study of OX40 agonist ivuxolimab in advanced cancers. Study-wide results and limits: In CD8+ T cells, expanded clones were on average more numerous than in CD4+.

Profiled with immunoSEQ multiplex PCR; TCRdb holds only in-frame clones, not every one. The profile shows 57,000 or so clones, roughly 81% of them singletons. With regard to this clone: The antigen remains undetermined.

The sequenced sample was CD4+ or CD8+ T cells sorted from blood, obtained in a trial of the OX40 agonist ivuxolimab. This clonotype originated in an adult with an advanced solid tumor such as melanoma, head and neck, liver or kidney cancer.

CDR3 DNA: TGTGCCAGTAGTATAATGGGTCAAGAGACCCAGTACTTC. Its translation: CASSIMGQETQYF. The rearrangement links TRBV19 to TRBJ2-5; D not resolved. V was shortened by 2 bases and J by 2 bases, with 6 bases between the two germline ends. The germline V gene encodes CDR1 LNHDA and CDR2 SQIVND (reference sequence). The CDR3 spans 13 residues.